These 25 T cell receptor beta chains originate from one sample sequenced in a study of radiotherapy plus CTLA-4 blockade in lung cancer. TCRdb's copy holds only in-frame clones and misses some; the assay was immunoSEQ multiplex PCR. Among 81,000 or so clones, over 70% were seen once, and the ten largest hold approximately 22%. The sequencing used peripheral blood, collected from a patient treated with radiotherapy plus ipilimumab. The receptors here all came from a human donor with non-small cell lung cancer whose response to radiotherapy plus ipilimumab could not be evaluated. Some clones in this sample may be carry-over from other donors' samples.

The rearrangement links TRBV7-9 to TRBJ1-3, with a weak D call TRBD1 (6 bases). Trimming shortened V by 5 bases and J by 4 bases, and 15 bases separated the two germline ends. CDR3 size: 15 residues. Germline CDR1 SEHNR, CDR2 FQNEAQ (reference sequence). The CDR3, as DNA: TGTGCCAGCAGCACAGGCCAGGGGAAGGGAAACACCATATATTTT. Its protein product is CASSTGQGKGNTIYF. Variable domain in full (rest from reference TRBV7-9 and TRBJ1-3): DTGVSQNPRHKITKRGQNVTFRCDPISEHNRLYWYRQTLGQGPEFLTYFQNEAQLEKSRLLSDRFSAERPKGSFSTLEIQRTEQGDSAMYLCASSTGQGKGNTIYFGEGSWLTVV.

V usage is TRBV2 and J usage is TRBJ1-3; 9 bases line up with TRBD1. Germline lookup yields CDR1 SNHLY and CDR2 FYNNEI. With V trimmed by 7 bases and J by 4 bases, 14 bases remained unmatched. This CDR3 comprises 17 residues. The CDR3 protein is CASIGPSTGTGGNTIYF. The CDR3 bases are TGTGCCAGCATCGGCCCCTCAACCGGGACAGGGGGAAACACCATATATTTT.

The chain carries TRBV5-1 and TRBJ2-7; D not resolved. This CDR3 contains 16 residues. V was pared by 1 base and J by 5 bases, with 19 bases between. Looked up from germline, CDR1 is SGHRS and CDR2 is YFSETQ. The CDR3 spells CASSLNPQPPVNEQYF. DNA of the CDR3: TGCGCCAGCAGCTTGAATCCACAGCCCCCGGTAAACGAGCAGTACTTC.

The J gene is TRBJ1-5, the V gene TRBV6-1; D possibly corresponds to TRBD1 (5 bases). The CDR3 has 14 residues. V lost 2 bases, J lost 7 bases, and 12 bases lay in between. Per germline, CDR1 MNHNS and CDR2 SASEGT. CDR3 sequence: CASSEQGGRQPQHF. The CDR3, as DNA: TGTGCCAGCAGTGAACAGGGAGGTAGACAGCCCCAGCATTTT.

The chain links TRBV7-9 to TRBJ2-1, with 9 bases fitting TRBD2. The V gene's germline CDR1 is SEHNR and CDR2 FQNEAQ (reference sequence). Unmatched junction bases numbered 11, after V lost 5 bases and J lost 0 bases. This CDR3 comprises 18 residues. The CDR3 loop is CASSPVGRGGGSYNEQFF. The CDR3 coding sequence is TGTGCCAGCAGCCCCGTGGGGCGGGGGGGCGGCTCCTACAATGAGCAGTTCTTC.

This sequence joins TRBV27 and TRBJ2-1; D might be TRBD2 (7 bases). Germline V gene data show CDR1 as MNHEY and CDR2 as SMNVEV (reference sequence). V was clipped by 1 base and J by 9 bases, with 16 bases between them. The CDR3 contains 15 residues. CDR3 coding DNA: TGTGCCAGCAGTTTATTTGGCGGGGGCTATAGTGAGCAGTTCTTC. Translated: CASSLFGGGYSEQFF.

The chain couples TRBV5-5 to TRBJ2-2; perhaps TRBD2 as D (7 bases). The CDR3 is 15 residues long. Germline CDR1 and CDR2: SGHKS and YYEKEE (reference sequence). Trimming cost V 1 base and J 4 bases, with 11 bases left between them. CDR3 in amino acids: CASSLQAGATGELFF. The CDR3 nucleotides read TGTGCCAGCAGCTTGCAGGCGGGGGCCACCGGGGAGCTGTTTTTT.

The chain is built from TRBV18 and TRBJ2-2; D is perhaps TRBD1 (6 bases). V lost 3 bases and J lost 0, with 8 bases in between. The CDR3 is made up of 15 amino acids. Germline CDR1 is KGHSH and CDR2 is LQKENI. The CDR3 DNA reads as TGTGCCAGCTCACCGACAGGCCCGAACACCGGGGAGCTGTTTTTT. It yields the protein CASSPTGPNTGELFF.

The sample holds one count of this clone. The chain is built from TRBV19 and TRBJ1-1; a weak D match, TRBD1 (6 bases). This CDR3 region has 15 residues. With 0 bases removed from V and 1 base from J, the gap between germline ends came to 9 bases. Germline lookup yields CDR1 LNHDA and CDR2 SQIVND (reference sequence). The CDR3: CASSIEYRENTEAFF. Written as DNA, the CDR3 is TGTGCCAGTAGTATAGAATACAGGGAGAACACTGAAGCTTTCTTT.

The chain carries TRBV6-5 and TRBJ1-2, with 7 bases matching TRBD1. The CDR3 runs 15 residues. In germline, CDR1 is MNHEY, CDR2 SVGAGI. V shed 7 bases, J shed 3 bases, and the junction held 11 bases outside the gene matches. CDR3 sequence (DNA): TGTGCCAGCAAGGAACAGGGGATGGTAGACTATGGCTACACCTTC. This gives the protein CASKEQGMVDYGYTF.

This clone was detected ten times or more. CDR3 in DNA: TGTGCCAGCACCGAAAGGGGGGGCGAAAATGAAAAACTGTTTTTT. This encodes CASTERGGENEKLFF. V and J are TRBV28 and TRBJ1-4, with D possibly matching TRBD1 (6 bases). This CDR3 has 15 amino acids. V dropped 7 bases and J dropped 5 bases, with 17 bases sitting between them. Looked up from germline, CDR1 is MDHEN and CDR2 is SYDVKM. Variable domain in full (rest from reference TRBV28 and TRBJ1-4): DVKVTQSSRYLVKRTGEKVFLECVQDMDHENMFWYRQDPGLGLRLIYFSYDVKMKEKGDIPEGYSVSREKKERFSLILESASTNQTSMYLCASTERGGENEKLFFGSGTQLSVL.

This clone was counted once. The chain carries TRBV9 and TRBJ2-3; 9 nucleotides align to TRBD2. The germline gives CDR1 SGDLS, CDR2 YYNGEE. V shed 4 bases, J shed 1 base, and the junction held 7 bases outside the gene matches. The CDR3 totals 16 residues. The CDR3 spells CASSLRASGGTDTQYF. CDR3 sequence (DNA): TGTGCCAGCAGCCTCCGGGCTAGCGGGGGCACAGATACGCAGTATTTT.

The CDR3: CASSVNRAGGRTGELFF. The DNA of the CDR3 is TGTGCCAGCAGCGTAAATAGAGCGGGGGGGCGCACCGGGGAGCTGTTTTTT. The chain joins TRBV11-3 to TRBJ2-2; TRBD2 matches 10 bases. Germline V gene lookup returns CDR1 SGHNT and CDR2 YENEEA. This CDR3 has 17 residues. V was pared by 5 bases and J by 4 bases, with 10 bases of the junction left unmatched.

In its sample, this clone was seen once. The rearrangement links TRBV7-2 to TRBJ1-5; 8 bases map to TRBD1. The CDR3 totals 14 residues. V gave up 4 bases and J gave up 2 bases; unmatched junction bases: 1. The germline gives CDR1 SGHTA, CDR2 FQGNSA. CDR3 nucleotides: TGTGCCAGCAGCTCGACAGGGGGCAATCAGCCCCAGCATTTT. Protein product: CASSSTGGNQPQHF.

The CDR3 nucleotides are TGTGCCAGCAGTTTCCCGGGACAGTTGAACACTGAAGCTTTCTTT. Its protein product is CASSFPGQLNTEAFF. The V and J genes are TRBV6-5 and TRBJ1-1; 7 positions agree with TRBD1. The germline V gene encodes CDR1 MNHEY and CDR2 SVGAGI. The CDR3 spans 15 residues. With V trimmed by 4 bases and J by 0 bases, 5 bases remained unmatched.

The V gene is TRBV19, the J gene TRBJ2-1; perhaps TRBD2 as D (6 bases). The length of the CDR3 is 14 residues. V was clipped by 10 bases and J by 0 bases, with 13 bases between them. The germline gives CDR1 LNHDA, CDR2 SQIVND (reference sequence). CDR3 region: CATNGGYSYNEQFF. DNA for the CDR3: TGTGCCACGAACGGGGGATACTCCTACAATGAGCAGTTCTTC. The whole variable domain, filled in from reference TRBV19 and TRBJ2-1, reads DGGITQSPKYLFRKEGQNVTLSCEQNLNHDAMYWYRQDPGQGLRLIYYSQIVNDFQKGDIAEGYSVSREKKESFPLTVTSAQKNPTAFYLCATNGGYSYNEQFFGPGTRLTVL.

This chain links TRBV21-1 with TRBJ2-3; TRBD2, the table's D call, lacks a check against the DNA. TRBV21-1 is termed a pseudogene. The CDR3 sequence is 16 residues long. CDR3 DNA sequence: TGTGCCAGCAGCAAAGATAAGCGCTGGCACACAGATACGCAGTATTTT. Its translation is CASSKDKRWHTDTQYF.

The chain has TRBV5-1 and TRBJ2-3; TRBD2 is a possible D gene (7 bases). Germline V gene data show CDR1 as SGHRS and CDR2 as YFSETQ. Trimming stripped 0 bases from V and 2 bases from J, with 16 bases between. CDR3 size: 17 residues. The CDR3 here is CASSLGPRGANTDTQYF. The CDR3 DNA sequence: TGCGCCAGCAGCTTGGGACCCCGGGGGGCGAACACAGATACGCAGTATTTT.

The chain employs TRBV7-9 and TRBJ1-1, with D uncertain. The V end was cut by 3 bases, the J end by 4 bases, with 9 bases between. Germline V gene data show CDR1 as SEHNR and CDR2 as FQNEAQ (reference sequence). The CDR3 is made up of 13 amino acids. The CDR3 loop reads CASSLGVGTEAFF. CDR3 nucleotide sequence: TGTGCCAGCAGCTTGGGAGTTGGCACTGAAGCTTTCTTT.

This chain uses TRBV6-5 with TRBJ1-1; 9 nucleotides agree with TRBD1. In germline, CDR1 is MNHEY, CDR2 SVGAGI. This CDR3 spans 13 amino acids. Trimming removed 6 bases from V and 6 bases from J; junction bases left unmatched: 5. The CDR3 DNA follows: TGTGCCAGCAGGATACAGGGGGCAGCTGAAGCTTTCTTT. Translation: CASRIQGAAEAFF.

The gene calls are TRBV7-2 and TRBJ1-2; the D is unclear. The CDR3 runs to 13 residues. CDR1 and CDR2 from the germline V gene are SGHTA and FQGNSA. The V and J ends lost 7 bases and 4 bases respectively, with 13 bases between them. In DNA form, the CDR3 reads TGTGCCAGCACCGCGAGTGGAGGCTATGGCTACACCTTC. Translation: CASTASGGYGYTF.

CDR3 sequence (DNA): TGCGCCAGCAGCCTACTCCCCTCGGGCACTGAAGCTTTCTTT. Its protein product is CASSLLPSGTEAFF. The V call is TRBV5-1, the J call TRBJ1-1; D unresolved. Trimming took off 4 bases at V and 4 bases at J, with 14 bases between the two ends. In germline, CDR1 is SGHRS, CDR2 YFSETQ. This CDR3 spans 14 amino acids.

The chain uses TRBV6-5 and TRBJ1-2; weak D call: TRBD1 (5 bases). Germline assignment: CDR1 MNHEY and CDR2 SVGAGI. V was cut by 5 bases and J by 5 bases, with 12 bases left in between. The CDR3 consists of 13 residues. The CDR3 loop reads CASSEPGYYGYTF. In nucleotides, the CDR3 is TGTGCCAGCAGTGAACCAGGGTATTATGGCTACACCTTC.

The chain recombines TRBV6-6 with TRBJ2-3; maybe TRBD1 (6 bases). Trimming took 5 bases from V and 2 from J, leaving 11 bases between them. The germline CDR1 and CDR2 sequences are MNHNY and SVGAGI (reference sequence). This CDR3 has 14 residues. The CDR3 sequence is CASSRTAPTDTQYF. Written as DNA, the CDR3 is TGTGCCAGCAGTCGGACAGCTCCCACAGATACGCAGTATTTT.

CDR3 nucleotide sequence: TGTGCCAGCAGCTTACGACTAGCGGGTGAGCAGTTCTTC. This encodes CASSLRLAGEQFF. The chain links TRBV5-4 to TRBJ2-1; 10 positions agree with TRBD2. This CDR3 contains 13 residues. With V trimmed by 2 bases and J by 9 bases, 2 bases remained unmatched. Germline loops: CDR1 SGHNT, CDR2 YYREEE (reference sequence).